The 3 T cell receptor beta chains below come from one sample, sequenced in a study of OX40 agonist ivuxolimab in advanced cancers. Produced via immunoSEQ multiplex PCR; TCRdb's table is partial and in-frame only. Found here are some 58,000 clones, about nine tenths of them singletons; the top ten hold around 2%. The sequencing used CD4+ or CD8+ T cells sorted from blood, collected in a trial of the OX40 agonist ivuxolimab. The receptors were gathered from an adult with an advanced solid tumor such as melanoma, head and neck, liver or kidney cancer.

The chain recombines TRBV6-1 with TRBJ1-1, with 8 bases fitting TRBD1. Trimming cost V 7 bases and J 4 bases; bases outside gene matches: 8. The CDR3 runs to 14 residues. CDR1 MNHNS and CDR2 SASEGT come from the germline V gene. CDR3 in amino acids: CASNPTGGFTEAFF. CDR3 DNA sequence: TGTGCCAGCAATCCCACAGGGGGGTTCACTGAAGCTTTCTTT.

The rearrangement uses TRBV19 and TRBJ2-7, with 10 bases identical to TRBD2. The ends lost 8 bases at V and 2 bases at J; junction bases unmatched: 6. The CDR3 is made up of 14 amino acids. Germline V gene data show CDR1 as LNHDA and CDR2 as SQIVND (reference sequence). The CDR3 here is CASQASGRTYEQYF. The CDR3 coding sequence is TGTGCCAGTCAAGCTAGCGGGAGAACCTACGAGCAGTACTTC.

The chain links TRBV5-5 to TRBJ2-7; D unresolved. Germline V gene lookup returns CDR1 SGHKS and CDR2 YYEKEE (reference sequence). The CDR3 contains 13 residues. Deletions cut 2 bases from V and 7 bases from J, with 13 bases between. The CDR3 spells CASSLTGPREQYF. As DNA, the CDR3 is TGTGCCAGCAGCTTAACGGGCCCTAGGGAGCAGTACTTC.